This TCR beta chain was observed in a study of blood T cell repertoires in COVID-19. Assay used: immunoSEQ multiplex PCR; TCRdb lists only in-frame clones, some missing. The sample carries 56,000 or so clones, around four fifths recorded once. This CDR3 comprises 19 residues. Trimming took 5 bases from V and 0 from J; bases not matched to a gene: 18. The germline V gene has CDR1 MNHNY and CDR2 SVGAGI (reference sequence). Sequencing was done on a sample of peripheral blood. The sequence was obtained from a woman aged 80 or over with acute or convalescent COVID-19. The V call is TRBV6-6, the J call TRBJ1-1; 7 bases line up with TRBD1. CDR3 amino acids: CASSPRWDSQGTMNTEAFF. The CDR3 coding sequence is TGTGCCAGCAGTCCACGTTGGGACAGCCAAGGGACAATGAACACTGAAGCTTTCTTT.